The 22 T cell receptor beta chains in this list originate from one sample, sequenced in a study of blood T cell repertoires in COVID-19. Profiling relied on immunoSEQ multiplex PCR, and the TCRdb table lists in-frame clones only, not all of them. The repertoire holds over 110,000 clones, with more than 70% as singletons. Sequenced input: peripheral blood. These receptor sequences come from a human donor in a cohort sampled during active COVID-19.

V gene TRBV7-2 combines with J gene TRBJ1-2, with 7 bases matching TRBD1. The CDR3 is made up of 14 amino acids. Per germline, CDR1 SGHTA and CDR2 FQGNSA. With V trimmed by 0 bases and J by 8 bases, 6 bases remained unmatched. The CDR3 nucleotides read TGTGCCAGCAGCTTAGCAGGTCAGGGGGGCGGCTACACCTTC. Its protein product is CASSLAGQGGGYTF.

The chain has TRBV5-1 and TRBJ2-1; 11 bases match TRBD2. Germline assignment: CDR1 SGHRS and CDR2 YFSETQ. Trimming cost V 0 bases and J 4 bases; bases outside gene matches: 9. The length of the CDR3 is 18 residues. The CDR3 DNA sequence: TGCGCCAGCAGCTTGGTGACTAGCGGGGACTTTATGTACAATGAGCAGTTCTTC. Its protein is CASSLVTSGDFMYNEQFF.

The rearrangement joins TRBV24-1 to TRBJ2-2; D unresolved. CDR1 is KGHDR and CDR2 is SFDVKD in the germline V gene. This CDR3 is built from 13 residues. V shed 4 bases and J shed 1 base, with 3 bases lying between them. This CDR3 reads CATSDRNTGELFF. The DNA of the CDR3 is TGTGCCACCAGTGACCGGAACACCGGGGAGCTGTTTTTT.

Comment on this clone: This same CDR3 is encoded by further DNA sequences in the sample. The J gene is TRBJ1-2, the V gene TRBV7-2, with 7 bases lining up with TRBD1. CDR3 length equals 14 residues. V lost 2 bases and J lost 8; bases outside the gene matches: 8. Germline CDR1 SGHTA, CDR2 FQGNSA. CDR3 DNA: TGTGCCAGCAGCTTATCGGAGGGGGCGGGGGGCTACACCTTC. Protein: CASSLSEGAGGYTF.

The CDR3 DNA reads as TGCAGCGTTGGGGGGGGACAATACTCCTACGAGCAGTACTTC. It encodes CSVGGGQYSYEQYF. The chain uses TRBV29-1 and TRBJ2-7; D may be TRBD2 (7 bases). The CDR3 sequence is 14 residues long. The germline CDR1 and CDR2 sequences are SQVTM and ANQGSEA. The V end was cut by 4 bases, the J end by 0 bases, with 13 bases between.

The chain employs TRBV11-3 and TRBJ1-1; D uncertain. Germline assignment: CDR1 SGHNT and CDR2 YENEEA. V lost 3 bases to trimming and J lost 1 base, with 6 bases between them. The CDR3 covers 13 residues. This CDR3 reads CASSLRANTEAFF. CDR3 sequence (DNA): TGTGCCAGCAGCTTGCGGGCGAACACTGAAGCTTTCTTT. The whole variable domain, remainder taken from reference TRBV11-3 and TRBJ1-1, is EAGVVQSPRYKIIEKKQPVAFWCNPISGHNTLYWYLQNLGQGPELLIRYENEEAVDDSQLPKDRFSAERLKGVDSTLKIQPAELGDSAVYLCASSLRANTEAFFGQGTRLTVV.

The chain recombines TRBV5-1 with TRBJ2-2; 12 positions match TRBD2. Germline V gene data show CDR1 as SGHRS and CDR2 as YFSETQ. The CDR3 runs to 18 residues. J was trimmed by 4 bases and V by 1 base; bases with no gene match: 8. This CDR3 is CASSLLLAGGSSTGELFF. The DNA for the CDR3 is TGCGCCAGCAGCTTGTTACTAGCGGGGGGCTCGAGCACCGGGGAGCTGTTTTTT.

This chain connects TRBV10-3 to TRBJ1-6, with 9 positions matching TRBD1. Trimming took 7 bases from V and 9 from J; bases not matched to a gene: 13. CDR3 length: 16 residues. The germline gives CDR1 ENHRY, CDR2 SYGVKD. The CDR3 sequence: CAIKAVQGAEGSPLHF. The CDR3 region has the DNA TGTGCCATCAAAGCAGTACAGGGGGCCGAGGGTTCACCCCTCCACTTT.

This clone was found once. V gene TRBV5-5 combines with J gene TRBJ2-7, with D possibly being TRBD1 (6 bases). This CDR3 has 16 residues. CDR1 is SGHKS and CDR2 is YYEKEE in the germline V gene (reference sequence). Trimming took off 5 bases at V and 4 bases at J, with 22 bases between the two ends. CDR3 residues: CASRRAGERVTYEQYF. The CDR3 DNA follows: TGTGCCAGCAGGCGGGCAGGGGAAAGAGTTACTTACGAGCAGTACTTC.

The rearrangement joins TRBV12-3 or TRBV12-4 to TRBJ2-3, with D possibly TRBD1 on 5 matching bases. Trimming left V 10 bases short and J 5 bases short, with 16 bases between. The CDR3 runs 13 residues. CDR3 bases: TGTGCCACCTCGGACACCGGAAGAGATACGCAGTATTTT. Translating it yields CATSDTGRDTQYF.

The CDR3 loop is CASSLYQQGAYEQYF. CDR3 sequence (DNA): TGTGCCAGCAGCTTATATCAGCAGGGCGCCTACGAGCAGTACTTC. V gene TRBV7-8 combines with J gene TRBJ2-7, with D tentatively TRBD1 (5 bases). V was shortened by 2 bases and J by 2 bases, with 13 bases between the two germline ends. CDR1 and CDR2 (germline): SGHVS, FQNEAQ. The length of the CDR3 is 15 residues.

This sequence joins TRBV5-1 and TRBJ2-3, with 10 bases that match TRBD2. CDR1 and CDR2 from the germline V gene are SGHRS and YFSETQ. This CDR3 region has 15 residues. The V segment lost 0 bases and the J segment 4 bases; nucleotides outside the gene matches: 2. CDR3 sequence reads: CASSLALAGADTQYF. The CDR3 DNA reads as TGCGCCAGCAGCTTGGCCCTAGCGGGGGCAGATACGCAGTATTTT.

Regarding this clone: An end of the junction does not agree with germline; a read error may underlie this. This chain joins TRBV5-4 and TRBJ2-3, with TRBD2 identical over 9 bases. Looked up from germline, CDR1 is SGHNT and CDR2 is YYREEE (reference sequence). The CDR3 sequence is 16 residues long. The CDR3: CASSYRLAEGTDTQYF. The DNA for the CDR3 is TGTGCCAGCAGCTACCGACTAGCGGAGGGCACGGATACGCAGTATTTT.

The J gene is TRBJ2-7, the V gene TRBV5-1; TRBD2 might be the D (7 bases). Trimming took off 1 base at V and 3 bases at J, with 14 bases between the two ends. Looked up from germline, CDR1 is SGHRS and CDR2 is YFSETQ. The CDR3 consists of 15 residues. The CDR3 loop is CASSLSPRGLYEQYF. The CDR3 coding sequence is TGCGCCAGCAGCTTGTCGCCGCGGGGGCTCTACGAGCAGTACTTC.

In DNA form, the CDR3 reads TGTGCCTGGAGTAGGACAGGGGAAGAGACCCAGTACTTC. Translated: CAWSRTGEETQYF. The chain carries TRBV30 and TRBJ2-5; 9 bases are shared with TRBD1. The CDR3 runs 13 residues. V dropped 2 bases and J dropped 3; count of bases not matched to a gene: 1. Germline CDR1 reads GTSNPN; CDR2 reads SVGIG (reference sequence).

The sample holds one count of this clone. The chain carries TRBV9 and TRBJ1-1, with TRBD1 as a possible D gene (6 bases). CDR3 length: 14 amino acids. The V gene's germline CDR1 is SGDLS and CDR2 YYNGEE. With 4 bases removed from V and 1 base from J, the gap between germline ends came to 11 bases. The CDR3 bases are TGTGCCAGCAGCCCCACGGACAGGAACACTGAAGCTTTCTTT. Protein sequence: CASSPTDRNTEAFF. The full variable domain, completed using reference TRBV9 and TRBJ1-1, is DSGVTQTPKHLITATGQRVTLRCSPRSGDLSVYWYQQSLDQGLQFLIQYYNGEERAKGNILERFSAQQFPDLHSELNLSSLELGDSALYFCASSPTDRNTEAFFGQGTRLTVV.

This clone was picked up one time. The genes are TRBV5-1 and TRBJ1-4; no clear D. Trimming removed 1 base from V and 0 bases from J, with 13 bases in between. Per the germline V gene, CDR1 is SGHRS and CDR2 is YFSETQ. There are 17 residues in the CDR3. CDR3 in DNA: TGCGCCAGCAGCTTGACAGCTCTTCAAACAACTAATGAAAAACTGTTTTTT. It yields the protein CASSLTALQTTNEKLFF.

A single count supports this clone. The chain joins TRBV10-3 to TRBJ2-2, with D perhaps TRBD1 (7 bases). CDR1 is ENHRY and CDR2 is SYGVKD in the germline V gene. V was cut by 2 bases and J by 2 bases, with 15 bases left in between. The CDR3 loop spans 17 amino acids. CDR3 nucleotides: TGTGCCATCAGTGAGGAGCCGACAGGGACTAACACCGGGGAGCTGTTTTTT. Translated, it gives CAISEEPTGTNTGELFF.

The chain combines TRBV5-4 with TRBJ2-7, with D possibly being TRBD1 (5 bases). V was clipped by 2 bases and J by 0 bases, with 9 bases between them. The CDR3 length is 14 residues. CDR1 is SGHNT, CDR2 YYREEE, per germline (reference sequence). The CDR3 loop reads CASSLGEASYEQYF. As DNA, the CDR3 is TGTGCCAGCAGCTTAGGGGAAGCCTCCTACGAGCAGTACTTC.

The V gene is TRBV19, the J gene TRBJ2-7; TRBD1 agrees at 12 bases. Germline loops: CDR1 LNHDA, CDR2 SQIVND (reference sequence). CDR3 length equals 15 residues. Trimming removed 5 bases from V and 7 bases from J; junction bases left unmatched: 9. The CDR3 DNA follows: TGTGCCAGTAGTCAGGGGGGACAGGGGGCGCAGGAGCAGTACTTC. Its protein product is CASSQGGQGAQEQYF.

V and J are TRBV4-1 and TRBJ2-2; D gene ambiguous. This CDR3 has 14 residues. CDR1 is MGHRA and CDR2 is YSYEKL in the germline V gene. The V and J ends lost 1 base and 4 bases respectively, with 7 bases between them. The CDR3 reads CASSQGRGTGELFF. Written as DNA, the CDR3 is TGCGCCAGCAGCCAAGGCAGAGGCACCGGGGAGCTGTTTTTT.

V gene TRBV7-2 combines with J gene TRBJ2-7, with TRBD1 as a possible D gene (6 bases). This CDR3 has 15 amino acids. V was shortened by 3 bases and J by 2 bases, with 14 bases between the two germline ends. Germline V gene data show CDR1 as SGHTA and CDR2 as FQGNSA. CDR3 region: CASSLGAFSPYEQYF. The CDR3 bases are TGTGCCAGCAGCTTGGGGGCCTTTTCCCCCTACGAGCAGTACTTC.